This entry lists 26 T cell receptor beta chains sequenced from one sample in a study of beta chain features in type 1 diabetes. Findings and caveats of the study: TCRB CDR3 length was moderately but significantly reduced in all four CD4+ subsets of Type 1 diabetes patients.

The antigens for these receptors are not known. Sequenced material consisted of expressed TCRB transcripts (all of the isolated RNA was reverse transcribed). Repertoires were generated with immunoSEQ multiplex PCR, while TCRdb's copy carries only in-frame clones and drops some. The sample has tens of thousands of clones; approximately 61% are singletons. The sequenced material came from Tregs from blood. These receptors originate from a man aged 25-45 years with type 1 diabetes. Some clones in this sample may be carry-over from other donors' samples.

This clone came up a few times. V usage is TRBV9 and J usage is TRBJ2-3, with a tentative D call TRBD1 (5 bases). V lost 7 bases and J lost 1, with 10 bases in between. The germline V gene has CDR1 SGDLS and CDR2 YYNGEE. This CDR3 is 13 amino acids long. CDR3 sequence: CASRRDGTDTQYF. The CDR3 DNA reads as TGTGCCAGCCGCAGGGATGGCACAGATACGCAGTATTTT.

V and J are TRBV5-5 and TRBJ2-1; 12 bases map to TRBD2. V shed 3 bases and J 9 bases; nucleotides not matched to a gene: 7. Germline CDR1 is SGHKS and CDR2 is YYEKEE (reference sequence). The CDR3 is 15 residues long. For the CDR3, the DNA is TGTGCCAGCAGCTGGCTAGCGGGGGGGCCGGGTGAGCAGTTCTTC. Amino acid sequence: CASSWLAGGPGEQFF.

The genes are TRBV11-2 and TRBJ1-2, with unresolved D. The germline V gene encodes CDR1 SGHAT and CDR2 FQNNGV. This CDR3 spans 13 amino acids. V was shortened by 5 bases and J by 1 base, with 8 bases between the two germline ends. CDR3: CASSEQSNYGYTF. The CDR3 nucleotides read TGTGCCAGCAGCGAACAGAGTAACTATGGCTACACCTTC.

CDR3 loop: CASSGPGDGYTF. CDR3 nucleotides: TGCGCCAGCTCCGGGCCGGGGGATGGCTACACCTTC. The chain combines TRBV5-1 with TRBJ1-2, with D maybe TRBD1 (5 bases). This CDR3 region has 12 residues. The germline V gene encodes CDR1 SGHRS and CDR2 YFSETQ. The V end lost 7 bases, the J end lost 6 bases, and 13 bases lay between the germline ends.

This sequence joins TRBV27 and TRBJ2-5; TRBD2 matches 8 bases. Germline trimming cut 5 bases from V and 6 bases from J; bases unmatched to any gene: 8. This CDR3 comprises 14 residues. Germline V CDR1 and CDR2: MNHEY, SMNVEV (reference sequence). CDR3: CASSPGLVQKTQYF. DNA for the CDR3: TGTGCCAGCAGTCCGGGACTAGTGCAGAAGACCCAGTACTTC.

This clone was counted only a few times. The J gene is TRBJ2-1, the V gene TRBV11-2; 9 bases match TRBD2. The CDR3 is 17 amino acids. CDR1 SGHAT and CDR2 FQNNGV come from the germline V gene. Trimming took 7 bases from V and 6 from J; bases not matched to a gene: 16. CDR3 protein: CASNPRGAAGGPNEQFF. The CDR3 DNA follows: TGTGCCAGCAACCCGAGGGGGGCGGCGGGGGGGCCCAATGAGCAGTTCTTC.

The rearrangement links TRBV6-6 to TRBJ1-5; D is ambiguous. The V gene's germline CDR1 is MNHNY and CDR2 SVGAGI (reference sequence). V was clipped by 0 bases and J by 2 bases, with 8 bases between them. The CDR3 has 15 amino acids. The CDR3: CASSYSFGGNQPQHF. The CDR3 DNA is TGTGCCAGCAGTTACTCGTTCGGGGGCAATCAGCCCCAGCATTTT.

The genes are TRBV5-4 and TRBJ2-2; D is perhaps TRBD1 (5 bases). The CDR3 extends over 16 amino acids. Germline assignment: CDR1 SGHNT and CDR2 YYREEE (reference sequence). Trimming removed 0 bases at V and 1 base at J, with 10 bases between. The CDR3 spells CASSLEQAMNTGELFF. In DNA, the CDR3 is TGTGCCAGCAGCTTGGAACAGGCGATGAACACCGGGGAGCTGTTTTTT.

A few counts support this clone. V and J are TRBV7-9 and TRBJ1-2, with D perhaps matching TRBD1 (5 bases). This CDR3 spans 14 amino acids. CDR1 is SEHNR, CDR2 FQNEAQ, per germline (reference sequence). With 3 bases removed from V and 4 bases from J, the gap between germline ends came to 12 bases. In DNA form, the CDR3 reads TGTGCCAGCAGCTTTAGACAGACCTTCTATGGCTACACCTTC. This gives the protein CASSFRQTFYGYTF.

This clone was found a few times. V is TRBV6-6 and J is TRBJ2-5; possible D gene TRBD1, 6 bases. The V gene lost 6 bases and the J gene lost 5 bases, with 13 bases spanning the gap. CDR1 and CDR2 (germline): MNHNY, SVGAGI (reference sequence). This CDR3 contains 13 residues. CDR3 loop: CASSLRGSETQYF. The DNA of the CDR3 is TGTGCCAGCAGCCTCAGGGGTTCCGAGACCCAGTACTTC.

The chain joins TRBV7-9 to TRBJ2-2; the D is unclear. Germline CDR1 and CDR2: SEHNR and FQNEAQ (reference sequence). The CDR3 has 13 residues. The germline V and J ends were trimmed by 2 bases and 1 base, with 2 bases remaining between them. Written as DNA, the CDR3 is TGTGCCAGCAGCTTACGGAACACCGGGGAGCTGTTTTTT. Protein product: CASSLRNTGELFF.

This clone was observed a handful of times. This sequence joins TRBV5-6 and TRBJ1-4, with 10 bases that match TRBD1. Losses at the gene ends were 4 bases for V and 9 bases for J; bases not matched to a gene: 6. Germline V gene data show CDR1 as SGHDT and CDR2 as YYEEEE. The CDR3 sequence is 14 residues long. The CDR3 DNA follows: TGTGCCAGCAGCCTTACCGACAGGGGGCAAAAACTGTTTTTT. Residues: CASSLTDRGQKLFF.

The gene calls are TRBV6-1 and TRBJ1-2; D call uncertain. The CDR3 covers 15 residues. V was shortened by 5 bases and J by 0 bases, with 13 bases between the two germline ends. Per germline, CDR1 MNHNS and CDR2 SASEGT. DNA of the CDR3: TGTGCCAGCAGTCGGTCGGGTCCGGCTAACTATGGCTACACCTTC. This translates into CASSRSGPANYGYTF.

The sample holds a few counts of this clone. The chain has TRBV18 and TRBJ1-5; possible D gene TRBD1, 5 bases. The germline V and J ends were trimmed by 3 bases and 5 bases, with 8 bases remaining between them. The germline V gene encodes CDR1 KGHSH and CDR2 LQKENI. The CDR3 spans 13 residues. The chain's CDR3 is CASSPRGDQPQHF. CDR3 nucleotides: TGTGCCAGCTCACCTCGGGGGGATCAGCCCCAGCATTTT.

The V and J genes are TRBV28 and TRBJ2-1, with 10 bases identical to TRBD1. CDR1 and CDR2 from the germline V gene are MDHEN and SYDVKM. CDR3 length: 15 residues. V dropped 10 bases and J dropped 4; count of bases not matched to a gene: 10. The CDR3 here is CATMPGDRGYNEQFF. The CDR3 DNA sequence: TGTGCCACCATGCCCGGGGACAGGGGTTACAATGAGCAGTTCTTC.

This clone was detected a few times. The DNA of the CDR3 is TGTGCCCCGGACAGGGAGCCTTCCTGGGGCTACACCTTC. Translation: CAPDREPSWGYTF. J is TRBJ1-2 and V is TRBV6-1; 8 bases are shared with TRBD1. Germline loops: CDR1 MNHNS, CDR2 SASEGT. The CDR3 runs 13 residues. V was pared by 11 bases and J by 8 bases, with 13 bases of the junction left unmatched.

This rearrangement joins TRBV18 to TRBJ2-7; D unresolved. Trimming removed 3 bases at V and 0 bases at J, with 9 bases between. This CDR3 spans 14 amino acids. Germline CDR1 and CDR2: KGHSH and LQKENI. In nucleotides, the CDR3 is TGTGCCAGCTCACCGACGAGGAACTCCTACGAGCAGTACTTC. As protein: CASSPTRNSYEQYF.

The DNA of the CDR3 is TGTGCCAGCAGCTTAATATCAGGCGCCGGGGAGCTGTTTTTT. Encoded protein: CASSLISGAGELFF. V gene TRBV7-3 combines with J gene TRBJ2-2; D is ambiguous. The CDR3 has 14 residues. Trimming stripped 1 base from V and 6 bases from J, with 9 bases between. Germline-derived CDR1 and CDR2 are SGHTA and FQGTGA.

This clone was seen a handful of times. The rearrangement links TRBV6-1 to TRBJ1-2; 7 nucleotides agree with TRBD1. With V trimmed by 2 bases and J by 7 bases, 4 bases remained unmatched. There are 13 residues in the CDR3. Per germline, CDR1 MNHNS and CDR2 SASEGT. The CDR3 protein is CASSEYTGVGYTF. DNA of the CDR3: TGTGCCAGCAGTGAATACACAGGGGTTGGCTACACCTTC.

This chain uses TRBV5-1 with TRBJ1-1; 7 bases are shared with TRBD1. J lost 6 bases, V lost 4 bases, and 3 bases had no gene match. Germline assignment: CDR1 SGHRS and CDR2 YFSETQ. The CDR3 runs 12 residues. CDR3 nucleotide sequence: TGCGCCAGCAGCATGGGGACAGCTGAAGCTTTCTTT. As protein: CASSMGTAEAFF. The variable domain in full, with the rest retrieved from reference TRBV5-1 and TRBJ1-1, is KAGVTQTPRYLIKTRGQQVTLSCSPISGHRSVSWYQQTPGQGLQFLFEYFSETQRNKGNFPGRFSGRQFSNSRSEMNVSTLELGDSALYLCASSMGTAEAFFGQGTRLTVV.

DNA for the CDR3: TGCGCCAGCAGCTTGGGGGTTAGCGGGGGCTACCAAGAGACCCAGTACTTC. It codes for CASSLGVSGGYQETQYF. V is TRBV5-1 and J is TRBJ2-5; TRBD2 aligns across 9 bases. The CDR3 has 17 residues. V shed 0 bases, J shed 0 bases, and the junction held 6 bases outside the gene matches. Germline lookup yields CDR1 SGHRS and CDR2 YFSETQ. The variable domain in full, with the rest retrieved from reference TRBV5-1 and TRBJ2-5, is KAGVTQTPRYLIKTRGQQVTLSCSPISGHRSVSWYQQTPGQGLQFLFEYFSETQRNKGNFPGRFSGRQFSNSRSEMNVSTLELGDSALYLCASSLGVSGGYQETQYFGPGTRLLVL.

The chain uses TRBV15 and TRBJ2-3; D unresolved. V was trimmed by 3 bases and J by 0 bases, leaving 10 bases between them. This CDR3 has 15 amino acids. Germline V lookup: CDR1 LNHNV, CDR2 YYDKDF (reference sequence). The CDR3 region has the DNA TGTGCCACCAGCAGGACTCCAACTAGCACAGATACGCAGTATTTT. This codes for CATSRTPTSTDTQYF.

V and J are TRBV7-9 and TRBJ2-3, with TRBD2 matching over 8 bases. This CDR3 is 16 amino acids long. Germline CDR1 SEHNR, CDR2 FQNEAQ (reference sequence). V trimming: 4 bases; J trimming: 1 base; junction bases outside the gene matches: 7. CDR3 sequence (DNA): TGTGCCAGCAGCTCCCTAGAGGGACTAGGCACAGATACGCAGTATTTT. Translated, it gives CASSSLEGLGTDTQYF. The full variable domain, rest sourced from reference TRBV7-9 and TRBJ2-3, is DTGVSQNPRHKITKRGQNVTFRCDPISEHNRLYWYRQTLGQGPEFLTYFQNEAQLEKSRLLSDRFSAERPKGSFSTLEIQRTEQGDSAMYLCASSSLEGLGTDTQYFGPGTRLTVL.

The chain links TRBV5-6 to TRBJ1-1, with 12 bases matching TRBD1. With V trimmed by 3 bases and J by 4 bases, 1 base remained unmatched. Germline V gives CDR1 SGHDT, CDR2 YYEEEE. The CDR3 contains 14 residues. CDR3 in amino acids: CASSWGQGATEAFF. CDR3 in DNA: TGTGCCAGCAGCTGGGGACAGGGGGCCACTGAAGCTTTCTTT.

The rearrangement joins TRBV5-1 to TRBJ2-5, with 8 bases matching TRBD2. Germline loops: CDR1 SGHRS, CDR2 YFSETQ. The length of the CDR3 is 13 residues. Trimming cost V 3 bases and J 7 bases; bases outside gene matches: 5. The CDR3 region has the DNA TGCGCCAGCAGCTACCGTCGGGAGGGGACCCAGTACTTC. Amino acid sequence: CASSYRREGTQYF.

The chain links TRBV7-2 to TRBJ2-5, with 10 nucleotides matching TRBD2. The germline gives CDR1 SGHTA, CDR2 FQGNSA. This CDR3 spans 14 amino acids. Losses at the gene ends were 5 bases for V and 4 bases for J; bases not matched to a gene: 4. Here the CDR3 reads CASSRLAGRETQYF. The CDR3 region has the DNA TGTGCCAGCAGCAGACTAGCGGGCAGAGAGACCCAGTACTTC.